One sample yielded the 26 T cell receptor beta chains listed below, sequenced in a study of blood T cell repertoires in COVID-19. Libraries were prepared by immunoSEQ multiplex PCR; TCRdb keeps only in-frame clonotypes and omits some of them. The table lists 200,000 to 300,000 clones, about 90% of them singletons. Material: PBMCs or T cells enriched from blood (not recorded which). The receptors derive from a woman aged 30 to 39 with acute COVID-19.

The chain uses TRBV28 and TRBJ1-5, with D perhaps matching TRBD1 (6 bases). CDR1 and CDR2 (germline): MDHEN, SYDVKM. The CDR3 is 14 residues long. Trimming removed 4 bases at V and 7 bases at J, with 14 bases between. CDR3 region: CASSSHTGSQPQHF. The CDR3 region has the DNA TGTGCCAGCAGTTCCCATACAGGGTCCCAGCCCCAGCATTTT.

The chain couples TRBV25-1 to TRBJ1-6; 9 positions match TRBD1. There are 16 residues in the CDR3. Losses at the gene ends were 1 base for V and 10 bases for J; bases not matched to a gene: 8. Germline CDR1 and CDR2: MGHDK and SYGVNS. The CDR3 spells CASSESTGGVRSPLHF. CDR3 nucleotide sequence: TGTGCCAGCAGTGAATCCACAGGGGGCGTTCGATCACCCCTCCACTTT.

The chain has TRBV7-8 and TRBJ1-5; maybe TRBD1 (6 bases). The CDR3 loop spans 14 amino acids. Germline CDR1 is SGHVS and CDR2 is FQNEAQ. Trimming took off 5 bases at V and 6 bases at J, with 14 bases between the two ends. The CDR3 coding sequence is TGTGCCAGCAGCCTAGGGGGGGGGAGTCAGCCCCAGCATTTT. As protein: CASSLGGGSQPQHF.

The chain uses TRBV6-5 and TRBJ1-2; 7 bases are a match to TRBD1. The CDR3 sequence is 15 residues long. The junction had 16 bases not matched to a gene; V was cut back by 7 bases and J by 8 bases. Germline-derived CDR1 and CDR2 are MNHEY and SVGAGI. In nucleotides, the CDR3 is TGTGCCAGCATGGGTTATATCAGGGGGGTGGGCGGCTACACCTTC. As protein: CASMGYIRGVGGYTF.

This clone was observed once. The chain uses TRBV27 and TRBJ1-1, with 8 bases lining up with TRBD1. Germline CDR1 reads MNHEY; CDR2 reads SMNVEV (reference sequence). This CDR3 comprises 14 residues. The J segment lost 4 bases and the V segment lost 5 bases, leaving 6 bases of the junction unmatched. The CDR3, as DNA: TGTGCCAGCAGTCCGGTAACAGGGGGCACTGAAGCTTTCTTT. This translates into CASSPVTGGTEAFF.

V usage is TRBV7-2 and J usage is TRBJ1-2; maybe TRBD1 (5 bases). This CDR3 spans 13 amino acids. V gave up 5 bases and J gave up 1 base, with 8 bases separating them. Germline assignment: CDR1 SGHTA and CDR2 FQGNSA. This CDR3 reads CASSPQGNYGYTF. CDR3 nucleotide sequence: TGTGCCAGCAGCCCGCAGGGTAACTATGGCTACACCTTC. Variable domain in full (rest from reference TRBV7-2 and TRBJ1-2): GAGVSQSPSNKVTEKGKDVELRCDPISGHTALYWYRQSLGQGLEFLIYFQGNSAPDKSGLPSDRFSAERTGGSVSTLTIQRTQQEDSAVYLCASSPQGNYGYTFGSGTRLTVV.

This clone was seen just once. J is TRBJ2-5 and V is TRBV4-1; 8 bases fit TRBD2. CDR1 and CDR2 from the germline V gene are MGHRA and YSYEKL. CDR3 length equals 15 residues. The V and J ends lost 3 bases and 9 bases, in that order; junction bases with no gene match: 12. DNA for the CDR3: TGCGCCAGCAGCCAGAGGGCCGGGGGGGCCCCGGCCCAGTACTTC. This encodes CASSQRAGGAPAQYF.

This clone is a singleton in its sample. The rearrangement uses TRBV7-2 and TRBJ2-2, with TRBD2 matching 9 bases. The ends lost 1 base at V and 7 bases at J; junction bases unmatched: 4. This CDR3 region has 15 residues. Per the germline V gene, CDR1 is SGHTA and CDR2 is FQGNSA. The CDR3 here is CASSLGGTSSGELFF. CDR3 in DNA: TGTGCCAGCAGCTTAGGCGGGACTAGCAGCGGGGAGCTGTTTTTT.

The CDR3 protein is CASSQVWGHEVTEAFF. For the CDR3, the DNA is TGTGCCAGCAGCCAAGTATGGGGGCATGAGGTCACTGAAGCTTTCTTT. The chain links TRBV14 to TRBJ1-1; D might be TRBD1 (6 bases). This CDR3 is 16 amino acids long. V lost 1 base and J 4 bases, leaving 16 bases between the germline ends. CDR1 is SGHDN, CDR2 FVKESK, per germline.

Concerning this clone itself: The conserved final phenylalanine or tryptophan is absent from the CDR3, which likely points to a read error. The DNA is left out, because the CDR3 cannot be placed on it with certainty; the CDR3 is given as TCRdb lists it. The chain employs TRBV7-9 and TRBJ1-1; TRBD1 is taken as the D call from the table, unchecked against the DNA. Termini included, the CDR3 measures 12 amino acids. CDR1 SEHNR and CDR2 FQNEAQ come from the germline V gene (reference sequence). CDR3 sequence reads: CASSPGTGPFMG.

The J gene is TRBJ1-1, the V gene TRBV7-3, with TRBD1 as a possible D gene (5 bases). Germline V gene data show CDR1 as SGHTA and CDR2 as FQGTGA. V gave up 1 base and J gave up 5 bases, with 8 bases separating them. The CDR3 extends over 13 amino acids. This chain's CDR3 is CASSLNRGTEAFF. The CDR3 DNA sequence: TGTGCCAGCAGCTTAAATAGGGGTACTGAAGCTTTCTTT.

DNA of the CDR3: TGTGCCAGCAGCTTAGTCGGAGCAGGGGGCATGAACACTGAAGCTTTCTTT. Its protein product is CASSLVGAGGMNTEAFF. J is TRBJ1-1 and V is TRBV7-2, with TRBD1 identical over 8 bases. V was pared by 1 base and J by 0 bases, with 7 bases of the junction left unmatched. The CDR3 loop spans 17 amino acids. Germline values: CDR1 SGHTA, CDR2 FQGNSA.

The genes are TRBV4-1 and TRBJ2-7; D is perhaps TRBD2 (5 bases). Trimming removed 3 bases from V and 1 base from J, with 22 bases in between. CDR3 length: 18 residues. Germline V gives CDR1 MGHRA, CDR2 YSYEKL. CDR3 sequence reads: CASSQAPHSPVASYEQYF. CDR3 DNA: TGCGCCAGCAGCCAGGCTCCTCACTCCCCTGTAGCGTCCTACGAGCAGTACTTC.

For the CDR3, the DNA is TGTGCCAGCAGTTTATACACTAACTCCTACGAGCAGTACTTC. Its translation: CASSLYTNSYEQYF. The chain uses TRBV28 and TRBJ2-7; D gene ambiguous. CDR1 and CDR2 from the germline V gene are MDHEN and SYDVKM. This CDR3 contains 14 residues. V lost 1 base and J 0 bases, leaving 7 bases between the germline ends.

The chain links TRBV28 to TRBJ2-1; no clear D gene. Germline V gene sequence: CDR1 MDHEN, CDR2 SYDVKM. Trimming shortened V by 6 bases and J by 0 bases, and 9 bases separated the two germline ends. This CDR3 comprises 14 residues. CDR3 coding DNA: TGTGCCAGCAGCCCCCATAGCTCCTACAATGAGCAGTTCTTC. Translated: CASSPHSSYNEQFF.

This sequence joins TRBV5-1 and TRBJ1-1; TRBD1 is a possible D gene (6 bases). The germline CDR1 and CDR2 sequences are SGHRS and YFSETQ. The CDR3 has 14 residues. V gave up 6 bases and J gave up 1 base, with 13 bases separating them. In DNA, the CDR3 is TGCGCCAGCACGAAACAGGGATCGAACACTGAAGCTTTCTTT. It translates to CASTKQGSNTEAFF.

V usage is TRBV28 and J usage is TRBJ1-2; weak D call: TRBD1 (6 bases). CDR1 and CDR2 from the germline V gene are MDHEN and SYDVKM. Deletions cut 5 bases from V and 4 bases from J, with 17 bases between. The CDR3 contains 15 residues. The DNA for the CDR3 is TGTGCCAGCAGTCCACCATCCGGGACACCCTATGGCTACACCTTC. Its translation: CASSPPSGTPYGYTF.

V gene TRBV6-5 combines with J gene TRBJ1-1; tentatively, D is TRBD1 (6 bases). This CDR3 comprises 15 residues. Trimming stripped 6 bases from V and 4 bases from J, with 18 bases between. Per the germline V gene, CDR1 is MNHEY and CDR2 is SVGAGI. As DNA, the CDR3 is TGTGCCAGCAGCTTCAGGGGCTCAACGGGCACTGAAGCTTTCTTT. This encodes CASSFRGSTGTEAFF.

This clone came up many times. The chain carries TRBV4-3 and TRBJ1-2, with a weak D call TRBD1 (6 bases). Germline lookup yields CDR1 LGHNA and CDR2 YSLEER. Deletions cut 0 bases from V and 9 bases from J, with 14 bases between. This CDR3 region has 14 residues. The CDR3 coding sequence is TGCGCCAGCAGCCAAGATCTGAGGACAGTCAGCTACACCTTC. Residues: CASSQDLRTVSYTF.

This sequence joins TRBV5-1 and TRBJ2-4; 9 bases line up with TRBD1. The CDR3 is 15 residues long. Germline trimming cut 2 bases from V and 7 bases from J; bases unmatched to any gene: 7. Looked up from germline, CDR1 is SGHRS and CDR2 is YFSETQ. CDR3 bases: TGCGCCAGCAGCTTTTACAGGGGGCCTATGAACATTCAGTACTTC. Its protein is CASSFYRGPMNIQYF. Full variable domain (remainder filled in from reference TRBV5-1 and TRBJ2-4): KAGVTQTPRYLIKTRGQQVTLSCSPISGHRSVSWYQQTPGQGLQFLFEYFSETQRNKGNFPGRFSGRQFSNSRSEMNVSTLELGDSALYLCASSFYRGPMNIQYFGAGTRLSVL.

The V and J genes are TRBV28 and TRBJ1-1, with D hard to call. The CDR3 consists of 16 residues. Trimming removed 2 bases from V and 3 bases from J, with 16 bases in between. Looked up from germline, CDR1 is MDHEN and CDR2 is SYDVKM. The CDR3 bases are TGTGCCAGCAGTTTACCTGAGGCCGAGGGCGACACTGAAGCTTTCTTT. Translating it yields CASSLPEAEGDTEAFF.

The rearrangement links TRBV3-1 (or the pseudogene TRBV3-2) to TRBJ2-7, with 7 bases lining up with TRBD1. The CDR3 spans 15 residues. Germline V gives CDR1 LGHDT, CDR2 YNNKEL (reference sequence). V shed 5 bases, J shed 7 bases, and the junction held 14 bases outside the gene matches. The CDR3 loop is CASSVTTGAAVEQYF. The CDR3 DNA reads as TGTGCCAGCAGCGTTACCACAGGGGCCGCGGTGGAGCAGTACTTC.

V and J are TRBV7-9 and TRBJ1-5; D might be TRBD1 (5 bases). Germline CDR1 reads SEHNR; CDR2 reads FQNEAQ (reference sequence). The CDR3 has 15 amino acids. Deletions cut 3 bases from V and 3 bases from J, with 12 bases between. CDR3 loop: CASSLGGDLNQPQHF. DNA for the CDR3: TGTGCCAGCAGCTTGGGGGGGGACCTCAATCAGCCCCAGCATTTT.

The CDR3 DNA sequence: TGCGCCAGCGGCTTGGACGGGGGCAATCAGCCCCAGCATTTT. Encoded protein: CASGLDGGNQPQHF. The J gene is TRBJ1-5, the V gene TRBV10-2; D not resolved. Trimming left V 8 bases short and J 2 bases short, with 13 bases between. Germline V gives CDR1 WSHSY, CDR2 SAAADI. There are 14 residues in the CDR3.

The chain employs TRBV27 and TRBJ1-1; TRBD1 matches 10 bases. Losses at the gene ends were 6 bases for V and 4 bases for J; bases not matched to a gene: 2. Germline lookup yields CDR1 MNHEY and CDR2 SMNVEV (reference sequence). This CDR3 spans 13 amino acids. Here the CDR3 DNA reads TGTGCCAGCAGACGGACAGGGGGCACTGAAGCTTTCTTT. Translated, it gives CASRRTGGTEAFF.

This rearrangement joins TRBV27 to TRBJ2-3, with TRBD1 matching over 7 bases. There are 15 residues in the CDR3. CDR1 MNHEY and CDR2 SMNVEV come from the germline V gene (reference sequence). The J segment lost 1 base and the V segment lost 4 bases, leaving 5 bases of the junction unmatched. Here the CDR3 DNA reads TGTGCCAGCAGTTCCGGGACAGTCCGCACAGATACGCAGTATTTT. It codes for CASSSGTVRTDTQYF.